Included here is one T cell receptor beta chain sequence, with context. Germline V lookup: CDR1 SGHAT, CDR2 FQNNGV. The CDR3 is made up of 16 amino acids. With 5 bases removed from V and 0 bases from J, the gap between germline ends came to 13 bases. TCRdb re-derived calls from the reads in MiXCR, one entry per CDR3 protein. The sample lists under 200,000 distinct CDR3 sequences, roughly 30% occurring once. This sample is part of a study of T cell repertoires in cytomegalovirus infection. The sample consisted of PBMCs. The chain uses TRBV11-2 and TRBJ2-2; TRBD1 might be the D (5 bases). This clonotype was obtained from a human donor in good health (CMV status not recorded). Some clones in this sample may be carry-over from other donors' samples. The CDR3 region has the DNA TGTGCCAGCAGCCCCCAGGGTACAACGAACACCGGGGAGCTGTTTTTT. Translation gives CASSPQGTTNTGELFF.